This T cell receptor beta chain was sequenced in a study of control samples from healthy donors and cancer patients. The protocol was immunoSEQ multiplex PCR, while the TCRdb copy is restricted to in-frame clones and leaves out a portion. The repertoire holds tens of thousands of clones, with roughly 89% as singletons. Deletions cut 0 bases from V and 4 bases from J, with 12 bases between. Germline CDR1 is LNHNV and CDR2 is YYDKDF (reference sequence). CDR3 length equals 15 residues. The gene calls are TRBV15 and TRBJ2-5; D is possibly TRBD1 (6 bases). Sequencing was carried out using blood. This receptor was taken from a man aged 50 to 59 in good health. The CDR3 region is CATSRDKARGETQYF. Written as DNA, the CDR3 is TGTGCCACCAGCAGAGATAAGGCCAGGGGAGAGACCCAGTACTTC.